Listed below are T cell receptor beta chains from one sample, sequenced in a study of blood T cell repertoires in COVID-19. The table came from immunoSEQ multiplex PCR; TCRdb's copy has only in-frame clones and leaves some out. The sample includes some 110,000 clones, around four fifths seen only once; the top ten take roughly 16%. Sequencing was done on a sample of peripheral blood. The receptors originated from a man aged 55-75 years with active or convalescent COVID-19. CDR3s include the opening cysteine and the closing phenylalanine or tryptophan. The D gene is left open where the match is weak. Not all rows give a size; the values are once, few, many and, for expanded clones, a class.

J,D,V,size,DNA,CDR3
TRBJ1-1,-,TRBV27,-,TGTGCCAGCAGTTTAATCCCCCCGGGGGACTACACTGAAGCTTTCTTT,CASSLIPPGDYTEAFF
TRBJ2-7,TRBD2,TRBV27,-,TGTGCCAGCAGCTCCCTTTTTGGGACTAGCGGGACCCACGAGCAGTACTTC,CASSSLFGTSGTHEQYF
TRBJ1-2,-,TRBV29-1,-,TGCAGCGTTGACAGAGCGGAACAGCCCCTTCCCATTGGCTACACCTTC,CSVDRAEQPLPIGYTF
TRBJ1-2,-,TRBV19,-,TGTGCCAGTAGTATAACTCCTAGTAACAACTATGGCTACACCTTC,CASSITPSNNYGYTF
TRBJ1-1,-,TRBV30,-,TGTGCCGGGGGCCTGGGAGACACTGAAGCTTTCTTT,CAGGLGDTEAFF
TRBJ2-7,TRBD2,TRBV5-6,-,TGTGCCAGCAGCAGACTGGGACTAGCGGGAGTTGGGGAGCAGTACTTC,CASSRLGLAGVGEQYF
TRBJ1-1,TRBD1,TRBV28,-,TGTGCCAGTTTACAGGGGGCGACTGTGACTGAAGCTTTCTTT,CASLQGATVTEAFF
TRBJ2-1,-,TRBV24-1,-,TGTGCCACCGAAGAATCGGGAGCCAAGAATGAGCAGTTCTTC,CATEESGAKNEQFF
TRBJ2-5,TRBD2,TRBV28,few,TGTGCCAGCAGTCCGGGACTAGCGGGAGCGACGAAGACCCAGTACTTC,CASSPGLAGATKTQYF
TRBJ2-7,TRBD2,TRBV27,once,TGTGCCAGCACCACCGGGGGGGACGAGCAGTACTTC,CASTTGGDEQYF
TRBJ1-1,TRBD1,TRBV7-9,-,TGTGCCAGCAGCTTAACAGGGGCTCACACTGAAGCTTTCTTT,CASSLTGAHTEAFF
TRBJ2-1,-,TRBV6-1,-,TGTGCCAGCAGCCTCCTAGTGGACAATGAGCAGTTCTTC,CASSLLVDNEQFF
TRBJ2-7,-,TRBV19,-,TGTGCCAGTAGTAGCCCCGGAGCGGCGGCCTACGAGCAGTACTTC,CASSSPGAAAYEQYF
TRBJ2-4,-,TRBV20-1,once,TGCAGCCCTAGACAGGAAAACATTCAGTACTTC,CSPRQENIQYF
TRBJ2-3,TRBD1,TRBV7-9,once,TGTGCCAGCAATGGACAGGGCAGCACAGATACGCAGTATTTT,CASNGQGSTDTQYF
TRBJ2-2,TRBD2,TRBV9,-,TGTGCCAGCAGCGTAGTTGGAGGGAGGGCCACCGGGGAGCTGTTTTTT,CASSVVGGRATGELFF
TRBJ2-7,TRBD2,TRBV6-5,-,TGTGCCAGCAGTTACTCCCGACTAGCGGGCGAGCAGTACTTC,CASSYSRLAGEQYF
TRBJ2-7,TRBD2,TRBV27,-,TGTGCCAGCACCGTGACTAGCGGGAGGGCAGGGTCCATCGAGCAGTACTTC,CASTVTSGRAGSIEQYF
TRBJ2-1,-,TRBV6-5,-,TGTGCCAGCAGTTACAATGGGCGGGCGGGCTACAATGAGCAGTTCTTC,CASSYNGRAGYNEQFF
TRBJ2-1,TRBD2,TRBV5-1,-,TGCGCCAGCAGCTTGGTTAGCGGGAGGGTGAATGAGCAGTTCTTC,CASSLVSGRVNEQFF
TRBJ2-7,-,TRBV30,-,TGTGCCTGGAGCAGGGTAACTTACGAGCAGTACTTC,CAWSRVTYEQYF
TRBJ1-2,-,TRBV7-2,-,TGTGCCAGCAGCTTAATCAGGGACTATGGCTACACCTTC,CASSLIRDYGYTF
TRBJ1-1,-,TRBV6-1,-,TGTGCCAGCAGTGAATATCGCGGGGGCCTGAACACTGAAGCTTTCTTT,CASSEYRGGLNTEAFF
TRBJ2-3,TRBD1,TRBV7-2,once,TGTGCCAGCAGCTTAGGGACAGGGGGCAGAGATACGCAGTATTTT,CASSLGTGGRDTQYF
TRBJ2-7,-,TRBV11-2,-,TGTGCCAGCAGCCCCGCCGGGTTCGTCGAGCAGTACTTC,CASSPAGFVEQYF
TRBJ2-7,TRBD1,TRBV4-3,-,TGCGCCAGCAGCAAAGTACCGGGACAGGGATTCCAGCAGTACTTC,CASSKVPGQGFQQYF
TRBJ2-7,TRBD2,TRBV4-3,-,TGCGCCAGCAGCTGGAGCCTAGCGGGAGAGGCGGAACAGTACTTC,CASSWSLAGEAEQYF
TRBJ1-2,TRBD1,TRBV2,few,TGTGCCAGCAGTGACCCCGGACAGGGGGACTATGGCTACACCTTC,CASSDPGQGDYGYTF
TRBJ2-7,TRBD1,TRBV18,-,TGTGCCAGCTCACCATTGACAGGGGCGACTTACGAGCAGTACTTC,CASSPLTGATYEQYF
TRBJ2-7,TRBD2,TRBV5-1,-,TGCGCCAGCAGCTTGACGGCTAGCGGGGTCAGCTCCTACGAGCAGTACTTC,CASSLTASGVSSYEQYF
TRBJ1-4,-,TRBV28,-,TGTGCCAGCAGACTTAGCGGGCCAGCGGAAAAACTGTTTTTT,CASRLSGPAEKLFF
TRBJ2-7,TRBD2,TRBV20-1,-,TGCAGTGCTAGTGGGGATAGCGGGAGGGCCTACGAGCAGTACTTC,CSASGDSGRAYEQYF
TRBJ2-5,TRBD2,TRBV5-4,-,TGTGCCAGCAGCCTACGACTAGCGGGAGGGGAGACCCAGTACTTC,CASSLRLAGGETQYF
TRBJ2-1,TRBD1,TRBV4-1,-,TGCGCCAGCAGATGGACAGGGGCTCAAAGCTCCTACAATGAGCAGTTCTTC,CASRWTGAQSSYNEQFF
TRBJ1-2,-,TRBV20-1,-,TGCAGTGCTAGTATTATCGGTCGTGGCTACACCTTC,CSASIIGRGYTF
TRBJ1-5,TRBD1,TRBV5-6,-,TGTGCCAGCAGCTTAGGTCCAGGGGGCCCTAGCAATCAGCCCCAGCATTTT,CASSLGPGGPSNQPQHF
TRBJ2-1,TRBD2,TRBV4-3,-,TGCGCCAGCAGCCAAGATCTGGTGGGAGGGCCTAGGAATGAGCAGTTCTTC,CASSQDLVGGPRNEQFF
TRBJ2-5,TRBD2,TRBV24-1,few,TGTGCCACCAGTGATCCCCCCGGGAGCGGGGTAGGCCAGGAGACCCAGTACTTC,CATSDPPGSGVGQETQYF
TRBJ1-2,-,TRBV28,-,TGTGCCAGCAGTTTAGGCCAGAAAGGCTACACCTTC,CASSLGQKGYTF
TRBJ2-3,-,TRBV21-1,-,TGTGCCAGCAGCAAAGGCGGCAGGGAGGGAACAGATACGCAGTATTTT,CASSKGGREGTDTQYF
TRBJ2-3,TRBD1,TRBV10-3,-,TGTGCCATCAATCCCGGGACAGCTAGCACAGATACGCAGTATTTT,CAINPGTASTDTQYF
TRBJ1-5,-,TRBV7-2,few,TGTGCCAGCAGCTTTGGACGGAGGAGCAATCAGCCCCAGCATTTT,CASSFGRRSNQPQHF